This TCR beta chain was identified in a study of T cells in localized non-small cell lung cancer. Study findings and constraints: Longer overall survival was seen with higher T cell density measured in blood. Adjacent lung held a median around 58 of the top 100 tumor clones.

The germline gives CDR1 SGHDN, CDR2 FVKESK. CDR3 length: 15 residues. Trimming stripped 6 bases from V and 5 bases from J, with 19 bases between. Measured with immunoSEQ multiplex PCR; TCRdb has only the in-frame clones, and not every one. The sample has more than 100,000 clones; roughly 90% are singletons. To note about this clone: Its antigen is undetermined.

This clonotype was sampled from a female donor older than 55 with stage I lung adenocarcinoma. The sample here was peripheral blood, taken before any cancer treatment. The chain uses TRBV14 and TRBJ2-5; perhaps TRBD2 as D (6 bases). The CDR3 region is CASRRSGSGWETQYF. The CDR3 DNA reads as TGTGCCAGCAGACGTAGCGGTTCTGGATGGGAGACCCAGTACTTC.